The sequence of this T cell receptor (beta chain) was determined in a study of blood T cell repertoires in COVID-19. Enrollment of patients from Seattle took place during active infection, with longitudinal follow-up. Clones were read by immunoSEQ multiplex PCR, and TCRdb kept only the in-frame ones, dropping some. The sample holds approximately 500,000 clones; nearly 90% are singletons and the top ten take roughly 0.92%. Sequencing input: peripheral blood. The receptor was derived from a man between 18 and 29 years old with COVID-19, enrolled during active disease.

This CDR3 reads CASSIQRDRQDTQYF. CDR3 nucleotides: TGTGCCAGCAGTATTCAGCGGGACCGTCAGGATACGCAGTATTTT. The chain recombines TRBV2 with TRBJ2-3; TRBD2 agrees at 7 bases. The CDR3 totals 15 residues. Germline CDR1 reads SNHLY; CDR2 reads FYNNEI. J lost 6 bases, V lost 5 bases, and 11 bases had no gene match.